A selection of T cell receptor beta chains follows, all from one sample in a study of T cells in Graves' hyperthyroidism and ophthalmopathy. TCRdb reprocessed the multiplex PCR reads with MiXCR, giving one entry per CDR3 protein. This table holds about 640,000 distinct CDR3 sequences, approximately 15% found once. Sequencing used blood. The origin of the receptors is a woman in her 50s with Graves' ophthalmopathy. Both conserved end residues are part of each CDR3. The D gene is left open where the match is weak.

CDR3 protein: CSAMAPGPPGNEQYF
J gene: TRBJ2-7
D gene: .
V gene: TRBV20-1

CDR3 protein: CASKPTDTKTYGYTF
J gene: TRBJ1-2
D gene: .
V gene: TRBV27

CDR3 protein: CASSPGPLNQPQHF
J gene: TRBJ1-5
D gene: .
V gene: TRBV18

CDR3 protein: CASSQAGNQETQYF
J gene: TRBJ2-5
D gene: .
V gene: TRBV4-3

CDR3 protein: CASSLVGLAGGNNEQFF
J gene: TRBJ2-1
D gene: TRBD2
V gene: TRBV28

CDR3 protein: CATSRGTSGISRTGELFF
J gene: TRBJ2-2
D gene: TRBD2
V gene: TRBV15

CDR3 protein: CASSLSVDTEAFF
J gene: TRBJ1-1
D gene: .
V gene: TRBV7-3

CDR3 protein: CSAFTGTSGNIQYF
J gene: TRBJ2-4
D gene: TRBD2
V gene: TRBV20-1

CDR3 protein: CASSWKGVDSSSYEQYF
J gene: TRBJ2-7
D gene: .
V gene: TRBV5-1

CDR3 protein: CASSHGTGGVTYNEQFF
J gene: TRBJ2-1
D gene: TRBD2
V gene: TRBV4-1

CDR3 protein: CASSVTPTGELFF
J gene: TRBJ2-2
D gene: .
V gene: TRBV6-1

CDR3 protein: CASNARGRSYEQYF
J gene: TRBJ2-7
D gene: .
V gene: TRBV27

CDR3 protein: CASSLDPSGTGNTEAFF
J gene: TRBJ1-1
D gene: TRBD1
V gene: TRBV28